These 15 T cell receptor beta chains were sequenced from one sample in a study of T cells after yellow fever vaccination. A single record per CDR3 protein comes from TCRdb applying MiXCR to the 5' RACE reads. The profile shows 300,000 to 400,000 distinct CDR3 sequences, around 6.4% of them singletons. This sample comprised PBMCs, obtained 5 days after the yellow fever booster vaccination. Receptors originate from a man aged 25 to 40 who received the YFV17D yellow fever vaccine.

Points on this clonotype: This may arise from a read error, as a much more abundant clone is one base away. This chain joins TRBV11-2 and TRBJ2-2; D is undetermined. V lost 5 bases, J lost 0 bases, and 10 bases lay in between. The CDR3 is 15 residues long. Germline lookup yields CDR1 SGHAT and CDR2 FQNNGV. CDR3 amino acids: CASSLTRTNTGELFF. CDR3 nucleotide sequence: TGTGCCAGCAGCCTCACCCGAACGAACACCGGGGAGCTGTTTTTT.

This clonotype was seen many times. The gene calls are TRBV12-3 or TRBV12-4 and TRBJ1-1; D is unresolved. This CDR3 has 15 amino acids. V was trimmed by 0 bases and J by 5 bases, leaving 13 bases between them. The CDR3 sequence: CASSLAGERATEAFF. CDR3 nucleotides: TGTGCCAGCAGTTTAGCGGGAGAACGAGCAACTGAAGCTTTCTTT.

This clonotype appeared a few times. The chain couples TRBV3-1 to TRBJ2-4; the D gene could be TRBD1 or TRBD2 (5 bases each). Trimming cost V 4 bases and J 14 bases, with 15 bases left between them. Germline V gene data show CDR1 as LGHDT and CDR2 as YNNKEL (reference sequence). This CDR3 has 12 residues. The CDR3 is CASSRGRDGKYF. In DNA, the CDR3 is TGTGCCAGCAGCCGAGGCCGGGACGGGAAGTACTTC.

V gene TRBV6-5 combines with J gene TRBJ2-3; perhaps TRBD2 as D (6 bases). Trimming pared 2 bases from V and 10 bases from J, leaving 16 bases between. This CDR3 has 14 residues. The germline gives CDR1 MNHEY, CDR2 SVGAGI. CDR3 nucleotide sequence: TGTGCCAGCAGTTACCGGGACCCCCCGGGGGCGCAGTATTTT. Translation gives CASSYRDPPGAQYF.

This clonotype was counted only a few times. The DNA of the CDR3 is TGTGCCAGCAGCCAAGAAGTGGACCCCCGGGGAAACATTCAGTACTTC. It is translated as CASSQEVDPRGNIQYF. The genes are TRBV4-2 and TRBJ2-4; possibly TRBD2 for D (5 bases). V dropped 0 bases and J dropped 6 bases, with 15 bases sitting between them. CDR3 length: 16 residues. Germline values: CDR1 LGHNA, CDR2 YNFKEQ.

This clonotype was detected many times. The rearrangement uses TRBV6-5 and TRBJ2-1; no definite D call. CDR3 length: 11 amino acids. The germline V gene has CDR1 MNHEY and CDR2 SVGAGI. V lost 5 bases to trimming and J lost 7 bases, with 6 bases between them. The CDR3 nucleotides read TGTGCCAGCAGTGGATGGAATGAGCAGTTCTTC. Translation: CASSGWNEQFF.

The chain employs TRBV19 and TRBJ2-3, with D perhaps TRBD2 (5 bases). The CDR3 totals 15 residues. Germline values: CDR1 LNHDA, CDR2 SQIVND (reference sequence). Trimming left V 2 bases short and J 2 bases short, with 11 bases between. Written as DNA, the CDR3 is TGTGCCAGTAGTATACACGCCGGGATCACAGATACGCAGTATTTT. Its protein is CASSIHAGITDTQYF.

The chain links TRBV7-8 to TRBJ2-1; 10 nucleotides align to TRBD2. There are 19 residues in the CDR3. CDR1 is SGHVS, CDR2 FQNEAQ, per germline. The V gene end was trimmed by 4 bases and the J gene end by 5 bases; junction bases not matched to a gene: 17. CDR3 DNA: TGTGCCAGCAGCTCCCGCCCCGGGACTAGCGTCACTCTTAACAATGAGCAGTTCTTC. Its translation: CASSSRPGTSVTLNNEQFF.

This clonotype came up many times. The chain combines TRBV15 with TRBJ2-3; the D gene is possibly TRBD1 (6 bases). Germline lookup yields CDR1 LNHNV and CDR2 YYDKDF (reference sequence). This CDR3 region has 14 residues. With 0 bases removed from V and 4 bases from J, the gap between germline ends came to 8 bases. CDR3 coding DNA: TGTGCCACCAGCAGAGATAAGGGGGCAGATACGCAGTATTTT. It is translated as CATSRDKGADTQYF.

This clonotype was recorded many times. The chain has TRBV7-8 and TRBJ2-3; no clear D. The germline gives CDR1 SGHVS, CDR2 FQNEAQ. Trimming took 5 bases from V and 4 from J, leaving 7 bases between them. The CDR3 contains 12 residues. The CDR3 sequence: CASSPRADTQYF. CDR3 DNA sequence: TGTGCCAGCAGCCCCCGGGCAGATACGCAGTATTTT. Variable domain in full (rest from reference TRBV7-8 and TRBJ2-3): GAGVSQSPRYKVAKRGQDVALRCDPISGHVSLFWYQQALGQGPEFLTYFQNEAQLDKSGLPSDRFFAERPEGSVSTLKIQRTQQEDSAVYLCASSPRADTQYFGPGTRLTVL.

This clonotype was recorded many times. The V call is TRBV19, the J call TRBJ2-1, with 9 positions matching TRBD2. The CDR3 is made up of 16 amino acids. Germline CDR1 reads LNHDA; CDR2 reads SQIVND (reference sequence). Trimming took 9 bases from V and 5 from J; bases not matched to a gene: 14. The CDR3 is CASLGAGTSMNNEQFF. CDR3 DNA: TGTGCCAGCCTAGGGGCCGGGACTAGCATGAACAATGAGCAGTTCTTC.

This clonotype was counted at least ten times. The CDR3 here is CASSLGWPGELFF. The CDR3 DNA sequence: TGTGCCAGCAGTTTGGGATGGCCCGGGGAGCTGTTTTTT. This chain connects TRBV12-3 or TRBV12-4 to TRBJ2-2; D call uncertain. This CDR3 is built from 13 residues. Trimming removed 3 bases at V and 6 bases at J, with 8 bases between.

This chain links TRBV6-5 with TRBJ1-3; 7 nucleotides line up with TRBD1. Germline loops: CDR1 MNHEY, CDR2 SVGAGI. The junction had 4 bases not matched to a gene; V was cut back by 0 bases and J by 2 bases. CDR3 length: 16 amino acids. The CDR3 DNA reads TGTGCCAGCAGTTACTCGAATCAGGGGGCTGGAAACACCATATATTTT. This translates into CASSYSNQGAGNTIYF.

The chain joins TRBV5-1 to TRBJ1-2, with D possibly TRBD1 on 5 matching bases. Germline V CDR1 and CDR2: SGHRS, YFSETQ. V shed 1 base and J shed 0 bases, with 16 bases lying between them. CDR3 size: 17 residues. The CDR3 loop reads CASSLSRREGANYGYTF. The CDR3 DNA is TGCGCCAGCAGCTTGAGCCGCCGGGAAGGGGCTAACTATGGCTACACCTTC.

This clonotype occurred a few times. The rearrangement links TRBV20-1 to TRBJ2-2; TRBD1 agrees at 11 bases. The junction had 7 bases not matched to a gene; V was cut back by 3 bases and J by 7 bases. The CDR3 length is 15 residues. In germline, CDR1 is DFQATT, CDR2 SNEGSKA (reference sequence). The DNA for the CDR3 is TGCAGTGCTAGGGCCTGGGACAGGGGGGTCGGGGAGCTGTTTTTT. Translated, it gives CSARAWDRGVGELFF.